These 5 T cell receptor beta chains came from one sample sequenced in a study of cytomegalovirus exposure and HLA in healthy donors. Vbeta (60) and Jbeta (13) primers were used in the PCR. Profiled with immunoSEQ multiplex PCR; TCRdb holds only in-frame clones, not every one. The table lists some 150,000 clones, roughly four fifths of them singletons. Input material: PBMCs. These receptors were obtained from a man aged 30 to 45 in good health and CMV-seropositive.

As regards this clone: An end of the junction differs from the germline gene, which may be a read error. The chain combines TRBV5-4 with TRBJ1-6; TRBD1 agrees at 9 bases. Germline values: CDR1 SGHNT, CDR2 YYREEE (reference sequence). The CDR3 totals 16 residues. CDR3 in amino acids: CASSLGGQGNNSPLHF. As DNA, the CDR3 is TGTGCCAGCAGTTTGGGAGGACAGGGGAATAATTCACCCCTCCACTTT.

The J gene is TRBJ1-1, the V gene TRBV28, with a tentative D call TRBD1 (6 bases). The CDR3 is made up of 13 amino acids. V was shortened by 9 bases and J by 5 bases, with 16 bases between the two germline ends. Germline CDR1 is MDHEN and CDR2 is SYDVKM. DNA for the CDR3: TGTGCCAGTACAGGGAGGGGAAGGACTGAAGCTTTCTTT. Its translation is CASTGRGRTEAFF.

The chain is built from TRBV27 and TRBJ1-5; unclear D gene. Trimming pared 4 bases from V and 0 bases from J, leaving 13 bases between. This CDR3 contains 16 residues. Germline CDR1 MNHEY, CDR2 SMNVEV (reference sequence). The CDR3 sequence: CASSSNLLRSNQPQHF. For the CDR3, the DNA is TGTGCCAGCAGTTCCAACTTATTACGTAGCAATCAGCCCCAGCATTTT.

By sample fraction, this clone is large (0.1 to 1%). V is TRBV6-5 and J is TRBJ2-7; 9 bases map to TRBD1. V was clipped by 2 bases and J by 7 bases; unmatched bases: 6. CDR3 length equals 14 residues. CDR1 MNHEY and CDR2 SVGAGI come from the germline V gene. Written as DNA, the CDR3 is TGTGCCAGCAGTTACCTGGGACAGGGAGGAGAGCAGTACTTC. Its translation: CASSYLGQGGEQYF.

The chain links TRBV10-2 to TRBJ1-5; 10 positions agree with TRBD1. The ends lost 5 bases at V and 9 bases at J; junction bases unmatched: 7. Germline loops: CDR1 WSHSY, CDR2 SAAADI. This CDR3 is 14 amino acids long. DNA of the CDR3: TGCGCCAGCAGTTGGGACAGGGGCTTGGGGCCCCAGCATTTT. Protein sequence: CASSWDRGLGPQHF.